Listed below are T cell receptor beta chains from one sample, sequenced in a study of T-cell reconstitution after alpha-beta-depleted transplantation in children. TCRdb re-called the PCR reads through MiXCR, storing one row per CDR3 protein. The sample has about 310,000 distinct CDR3 sequences, approximately 20% seen once. Source: PBMCs, mostly from graft donor cells, taken 180 days after TCRalphabeta/CD19-depleted stem cell transplant. These TCRs come from a male patient aged 10 to 17 who had a stem cell transplant for acute lymphoblastic leukemia, so the T cells may come from the graft donor. CDR3s include the opening cysteine and the closing phenylalanine or tryptophan. D genes are given only for firm matches. Not every row has a clone size; where given, it reads once, few, many or a size class.

TRBJ2-5,once,TRBV20-1,NA,CSARHNSKETQYF,TGCAGTGCTAGACACAATAGTAAAGAGACCCAGTACTTC
TRBJ2-4,NA,TRBV7-9,NA,CASSLVGSGNIQYF,TGTGCCAGCAGCTTAGTAGGGTCAGGTAACATTCAGTACTTC
TRBJ2-5,few,TRBV20-1,NA,CSATTYVRETQYF,TGCAGTGCAACAACTTATGTTCGAGAGACCCAGTACTTC
TRBJ1-1,few,TRBV7-8,NA,CASSLGRRGNTEAFF,TGTGCCAGCAGCTTAGGACGGAGGGGGAACACTGAAGCTTTCTTT
TRBJ1-5,NA,TRBV7-6,NA,CASSSYYGQPQHF,TGTGCCAGCAGCTCCTACTACGGTCAGCCCCAGCATTTT
TRBJ2-7,NA,TRBV7-9,NA,CASSLIDGTYEQYF,TGTGCCAGCAGCTTAATAGACGGGACCTACGAGCAGTACTTC
TRBJ2-2,few,TRBV20-1,TRBD2,CSASPGLAGGPNTGELFF,TGCAGTGCTAGTCCGGGACTAGCGGGAGGGCCGAACACCGGGGAGCTGTTTTTT
TRBJ1-5,few,TRBV10-3,NA,CAISGKTGFGQPQHF,TGTGCCATCAGTGGAAAAACAGGGTTCGGTCAGCCCCAGCATTTT
TRBJ2-7,NA,TRBV12-3/TRBV12-4,NA,CASSLCSNPSYEQYF,TGTGCCAGCAGTTTATGCAGTAATCCCTCCTACGAGCAGTACTTC
TRBJ1-1,NA,TRBV25-1,NA,CASAGPGRTVVF,TGTGCCAGCGCAGGCCCCGGGCGAACGGTGGTTTTT
TRBJ1-2,NA,TRBV18,NA,CASSPRQGNGYTF,TGTGCCAGCTCACCACGGCAGGGGAATGGCTACACCTTC
TRBJ2-7,few,TRBV28,NA,CASSFLPTSTAYF,TGTGCCAGCAGTTTCCTCCCGACCTCCACGGCGTACTTC
TRBJ2-1,many,TRBV5-1,NA,CASSLLPGKNEQFF,TGCGCCAGCAGCTTGTTGCCAGGGAAAAATGAGCAGTTCTTC
TRBJ2-1,NA,TRBV12-3/TRBV12-4,NA,CASSFRPVAVGANEQFF,TGTGCCAGCAGTTTTCGGCCGGTTGCCGTCGGGGCCAATGAGCAGTTCTTC
TRBJ2-3,few,TRBV27,TRBD2,CASSPTSGRATDTQYF,TGTGCCAGCAGCCCGACTAGCGGGAGGGCCACAGATACGCAGTATTTT
TRBJ2-3,few,TRBV5-1,NA,CASSLAAGWSTDTQYF,TGCGCCAGCAGCTTGGCCGCGGGATGGTCCACAGATACGCAGTATTTT
TRBJ1-6,few,TRBV6-5,NA,CASSYSNRAAFSPLHF,TGTGCCAGCAGTTACTCGAATCGGGCAGCGTTTTCACCCCTCCACTTT
TRBJ2-1,few,TRBV7-3,NA,CASSPMVRNQRNEQFF,TGTGCCAGCAGCCCAATGGTCCGGAATCAACGCAATGAGCAGTTCTTC
TRBJ1-2,NA,TRBV5-1,NA,CASSPHEGAYGYTF,TGCGCCAGCAGCCCCCATGAAGGAGCCTATGGCTACACCTTC
TRBJ1-3,few,TRBV20-1,NA,CSARDLGSLPHSGNTIYF,TGCAGTGCTAGAGATTTAGGATCACTACCCCACTCTGGAAACACCATATATTTT
TRBJ2-1,NA,TRBV5-1,NA,CASSLEGVWSYNEQFF,TGCGCCAGCAGCTTGGAGGGGGTTTGGTCCTACAATGAGCAGTTCTTC
TRBJ2-1,NA,TRBV27,TRBD1,CASSSGTGNEQFF,TGTGCCAGCAGTTCCGGGACAGGGAATGAGCAGTTCTTC
TRBJ1-4,few,TRBV7-9,NA,CASSNSGGQQKLFF,TGTGCCAGCAGCAACTCGGGGGGCCAGCAAAAACTGTTTTTT
TRBJ1-4,NA,TRBV12-3/TRBV12-4,TRBD1,CASSPGTGGREKLFF,TGTGCCAGCAGCCCCGGGACAGGGGGCCGGGAAAAACTGTTTTTT
TRBJ1-4,NA,TRBV12-3/TRBV12-4,NA,CASSPNNEKLFF,TGTGCCAGCAGCCCGAATAATGAAAAACTGTTCTTT
TRBJ2-4,few,TRBV5-1,TRBD1,CASSSPRGRDGAKNIQYF,TGCGCCAGCAGCTCCCCCAGGGGGCGTGATGGGGCCAAAAACATTCAGTACTTC
TRBJ1-1,few,TRBV6-2/TRBV6-3,TRBD1,CASGRQGAMITEAFF,TGTGCCAGCGGCCGACAGGGGGCAATGATTACTGAAGCTTTCTTT
TRBJ2-3,few,TRBV21-1,NA,CASSKVDRGADTQYF,TGTGCCAGCAGCAAAGTCGACAGGGGGGCAGATACGCAGTATTTT
TRBJ2-1,NA,TRBV4-2,NA,CASSQLAAQFSNQQFF,TGTGCCAGCAGCCAATTAGCCGCCCAATTCTCCAATCAGCAGTTCTTC
TRBJ2-7,NA,TRBV20-1,NA,CSARARGQLYEQYF,TGCAGTGCTAGAGCCCGCGGACAACTCTACGAGCAGTACTTC
TRBJ2-5,NA,TRBV29-1,TRBD2,CSVGLAGRQETQYF,TGCAGCGTGGGTCTAGCGGGCCGCCAAGAGACCCAGTACTTC
TRBJ2-7,few,TRBV6-5,NA,CASSYSGGAWSYEQYF,TGTGCCAGCAGTTACTCGGGCGGGGCCTGGTCCTACGAGCAGTACTTC
TRBJ1-2,NA,TRBV15,NA,CATSRGPREISGYTF,TGTGCCACCAGCAGAGGCCCCAGGGAAATCTCTGGCTACACCTTC
TRBJ2-5,NA,TRBV7-3,NA,CASSPSALDVETQYF,TGTGCCAGCAGCCCTAGTGCCCTAGACGTTGAGACCCAGTACTTC
TRBJ2-2,few,TRBV6-1,TRBD1,CASRGDRGRNGELFF,TGTGCCAGCAGGGGAGACAGGGGGCGAAACGGGGAGCTGTTTTTT
TRBJ2-7,NA,TRBV12-3/TRBV12-4,NA,CASSLRWRSYEQYF,TGTGCCAGCAGTTTAAGATGGAGGTCCTACGAGCAGTACTTC
TRBJ2-3,few,TRBV28,NA,CASSPLGGPVLTDTQYF,TGTGCCAGCAGTCCCCTAGGCGGGCCCGTCCTCACAGATACGCAGTATTTT
TRBJ2-7,few,TRBV9,NA,CASLVEDLHPPYEQYF,TGTGCCAGCTTAGTCGAAGATTTGCATCCCCCCTACGAGCAGTACTTC
TRBJ2-2,NA,TRBV7-6,TRBD1,CASSLETRGIRVGELFF,TGTGCCAGCAGCTTAGAAACCAGGGGGATTCGCGTCGGGGAGCTGTTTTTT
TRBJ1-5,NA,TRBV5-5,NA,CASSLVGTSNQPQHF,TGTGCCAGCAGCTTGGTGGGAACCAGCAATCAGCCCCAGCATTTT
TRBJ2-7,NA,TRBV9,TRBD2,CASSPRLAAYEQYF,TGTGCCAGCAGCCCTCGACTAGCGGCCTACGAGCAGTACTTC
TRBJ2-7,NA,TRBV7-9,TRBD2,CASEVTSGKYEQYF,TGTGCCTCAGAGGTGACAAGCGGGAAGTACGAGCAGTACTTC